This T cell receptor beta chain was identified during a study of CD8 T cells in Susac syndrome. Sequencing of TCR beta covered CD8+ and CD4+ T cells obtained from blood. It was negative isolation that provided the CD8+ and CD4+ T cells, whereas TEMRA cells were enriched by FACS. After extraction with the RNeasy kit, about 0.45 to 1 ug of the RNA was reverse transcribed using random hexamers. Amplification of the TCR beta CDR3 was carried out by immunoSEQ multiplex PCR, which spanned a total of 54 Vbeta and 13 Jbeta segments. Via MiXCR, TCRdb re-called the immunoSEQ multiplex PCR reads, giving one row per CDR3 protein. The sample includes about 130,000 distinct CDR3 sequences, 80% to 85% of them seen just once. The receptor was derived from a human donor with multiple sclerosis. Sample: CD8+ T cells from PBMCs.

The CDR3 DNA sequence: TGTGCCAGCAGCCCCCCTGGGGGACCCACTGAAGCTTTCTTT. Translation: CASSPPGGPTEAFF. The chain recombines TRBV14 with TRBJ1-1; TRBD1 is a possible D gene (5 bases). Germline V gene sequence: CDR1 SGHDN, CDR2 FVKESK. The CDR3 length is 14 residues. Between the trimmed V and J ends, which lost 4 bases and 4 bases, there was a span of 13 bases.